This T cell receptor beta chain was recorded in a study of CD8 T cells in Susac syndrome. A quantity of about 0.45 to 1 ug RNA underwent reverse transcription using random hexamers. Each CDR3 protein is one row after TCRdb ran MiXCR on the immunoSEQ multiplex PCR reads. Of some 130,000 distinct CDR3 sequences in the sample, more than 75% were seen once. This CDR3 spans 17 amino acids. Germline V CDR1 and CDR2: LGHDT, YNNKEL (reference sequence). Trimming removed 0 bases from V and 2 bases from J, with 14 bases in between. The rearrangement links TRBV3-1 to TRBJ1-3, with unresolved D. Material: CD8+ T cells from PBMCs. This TCR came from a human donor with multiple sclerosis. In DNA, the CDR3 is TGTGCCAGCAGCCAAGAATATCCCAGAGAGGCTGGAAACACCATATATTTT. It yields the protein CASSQEYPREAGNTIYF.